This T cell receptor beta chain is from a study of CD8 T cells in Susac syndrome. With random hexamers, reverse transcription was performed on roughly 0.5 to 1 ug of RNA. An immunoSEQ multiplex PCR amplified TCR beta CDR3 over 54 Vbeta and 13 Jbeta. TCRdb recomputed calls from the immunoSEQ multiplex PCR reads with MiXCR, one row per CDR3 protein. This sample yields about 120,000 distinct CDR3 sequences, of which approximately 90% are seen a single time; roughly 0.12% belongs to the top ten. Only one count was recorded for this clonotype. Germline CDR1 and CDR2: SGHTA and FQGTGA. After removal of 4 bases from V and 0 bases from J, the junction contained 19 bases not matched to a gene. CDR3 size: 20 residues.

Sequenced input: CD8+ T cells from PBMCs. The chain recombines TRBV7-3 with TRBJ2-7; 9 bases are shared with TRBD2. The receptor's source is a human donor in good health. The CDR3: CASSYPTGLAGILSSYEQYF. The CDR3, as DNA: TGTGCCAGCAGCTACCCGACTGGGCTAGCGGGGATCCTCAGCTCCTACGAGCAGTACTTC. Full variable domain (remainder filled in from reference TRBV7-3 and TRBJ2-7): GAGVSQTPSNKVTEKGKYVELRCDPISGHTALYWYRQSLGQGPEFLIYFQGTGAADDSGLPNDRFFAVRPEGSVSTLKIQRTERGDSAVYLCASSYPTGLAGILSSYEQYFGPGTRLTVT.